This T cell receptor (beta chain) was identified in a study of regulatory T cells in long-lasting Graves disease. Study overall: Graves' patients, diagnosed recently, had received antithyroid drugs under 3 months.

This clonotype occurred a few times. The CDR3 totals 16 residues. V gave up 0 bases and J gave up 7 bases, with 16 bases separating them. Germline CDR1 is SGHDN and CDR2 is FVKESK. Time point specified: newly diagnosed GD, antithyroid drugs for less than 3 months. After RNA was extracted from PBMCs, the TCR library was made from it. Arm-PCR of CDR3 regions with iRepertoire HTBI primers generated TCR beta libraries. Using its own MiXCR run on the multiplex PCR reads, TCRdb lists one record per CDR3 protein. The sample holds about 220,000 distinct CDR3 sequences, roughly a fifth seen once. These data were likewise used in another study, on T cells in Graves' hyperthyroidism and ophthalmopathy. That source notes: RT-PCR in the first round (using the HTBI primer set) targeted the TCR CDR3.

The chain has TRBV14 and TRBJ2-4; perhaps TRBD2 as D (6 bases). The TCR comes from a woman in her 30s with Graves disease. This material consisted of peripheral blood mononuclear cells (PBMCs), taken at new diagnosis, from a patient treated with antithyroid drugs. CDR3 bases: TGTGCCAGCAGCCAAGATTTAGCGGCCCCAGAGAACATTCAGTACTTC. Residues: CASSQDLAAPENIQYF.